This is a list of T cell receptor beta chains from one sample in a study of read filtering for tumor transcriptome and immune sequencing. TCRdb called the reads again in MiXCR, with one record for every CDR3 protein. The sample gives around 23,000 distinct CDR3 sequences, about 20% of which show up once; 47% is in the top ten. Source material: a population of CD138-negative cells sorted from bone marrow. These receptors all come from a donor older than 35 with multiple myeloma. CDR3s include the opening cysteine and the closing phenylalanine or tryptophan. The D gene is left open where the match is weak. Only part of the rows carry a size: once, few, many, or a class if the clone is expanded.

>NA|TRBJ1-4|NA|TRBV15
CATSRDGEEKLFF
TGTGCCACCAGCAGAGACGGCGAGGAAAAACTGTTTTTT
>NA|TRBJ1-1|NA|TRBV7-8
CASSYLRQREAFF
TGTGCCAGCAGCTACCTTCGGCAGAGAGAAGCTTTCTTT
>many|TRBJ1-1|NA|TRBV6-2/TRBV6-3
CASSRNTEAFF
TGTGCCAGCAGCCGAAACACTGAAGCTTTCTTT
>few|TRBJ1-2|TRBD1|TRBV7-2
CASSLDRESGYTF
TGTGCCAGCAGCCTTGACAGGGAGTCTGGCTACACCTTC
>few|TRBJ2-2|NA|TRBV29-1
CSVGTPDGGELFF
TGCAGCGTTGGGACCCCGGACGGCGGGGAGCTGTTTTTT
>many|TRBJ1-1|NA|TRBV12-3/TRBV12-4
CASSLRQGNTEAFF
TGTGCCAGCAGTTTAAGGCAGGGCAACACTGAAGCTTTCTTT
>many|TRBJ2-3|NA|TRBV20-1
CSATFNSADTQYF
TGCAGTGCTACCTTTAATAGCGCAGATACGCAGTATTTT
>many|TRBJ2-2|TRBD1|TRBV7-2
CASSLTVDRGRTGELFF
TGTGCCAGCAGCTTAACTGTGGACAGGGGGCGGACCGGGGAGCTGTTTTTT
>many|TRBJ2-4|NA|TRBV14
CASSPQDTTLAKNIQYF
TGTGCCAGCAGCCCCCAAGACACAACTTTAGCCAAAAACATTCAGTACTTC
>NA|TRBJ1-3|NA|TRBV4-2
CASSQDRGAGNTIYF
TGTGCCAGCAGCCAAGACAGGGGCGCTGGAAACACCATATATTTT
>few|TRBJ1-5|NA|TRBV20-1
CSAPRSGPGSNQPQHF
TGCAGTGCACCCCGCTCGGGCCCGGGGAGCAATCAGCCCCAGCATTTT
>few|TRBJ1-2|TRBD1|TRBV5-5
CASSFSYGQGAASVYGYTF
TGTGCCAGCAGCTTCTCCTATGGACAGGGGGCGGCATCGGTCTATGGCTACACCTTC
>NA|TRBJ2-7|TRBD2|TRBV5-6
CASSFTEGRDEQYF
TGTGCCAGCAGCTTTACTGAGGGGAGGGACGAGCAGTACTTC
>NA|TRBJ2-1|TRBD2|TRBV14
CASSLSGGLYNGLFF
TGTGCCAGCAGCCTTAGCGGGGGGCTTTACAATGGGCTGTTCTTC
>many|TRBJ2-2|NA|TRBV10-3
CATWGRGSTGELFF
TGTGCCACCTGGGGGAGAGGGAGCACCGGGGAGCTGTTTTTT
>many|TRBJ2-7|NA|TRBV6-5
CASSYAQQGHEQYF
TGTGCCAGCAGTTACGCCCAACAGGGACACGAGCAGTACTTC
>NA|TRBJ2-5|NA|TRBV6-2/TRBV6-3
CASRATSTETQYF
TGTGCCAGCAGGGCGACTAGTACGGAGACCCAGTACTTC
>few|TRBJ1-5|NA|TRBV20-1
CSLAGGQRQPQHF
TGCAGCTTGGCGGGGGGGCAGCGTCAGCCCCAGCATTTT
>few|TRBJ2-3|NA|TRBV7-5
CISVSEAGTGGTDTQYF
NA
>many|TRBJ2-3|TRBD1|TRBV7-8
CASSTGQGADTQYF
TGTGCCAGCAGCACCGGACAGGGCGCAGATACGCAGTATTTT
>few|TRBJ1-2|NA|TRBV7-9
CASSLNGDNYGYTF
TGTGCCAGCAGCTTAAACGGGGATAACTATGGCTACACCTTC
>many|TRBJ2-1|TRBD2|TRBV13
CASSLVAGGPEQFF
TGTGCCAGCAGCTTAGTAGCGGGGGGCCCTGAGCAGTTCTTC
>NA|TRBJ1-1|NA|TRBV29-1
CSVRVVGTEAFF
TGCAGCGTAAGGGTGGTGGGCACTGAAGCTTTCTTT
>few|TRBJ2-3|NA|TRBV29-1
CSVGGISDSDTQYF
TGCAGCGTTGGAGGAATTAGTGATTCAGATACGCAGTATTTT
>many|TRBJ2-1|TRBD2|TRBV29-1
CSVVGGLAGGLGEQFF
TGCAGCGTTGTAGGGGGCCTAGCGGGGGGGCTTGGTGAGCAGTTCTTC
>NA|TRBJ1-1|NA|TRBV11-1
CASSLGHLNTEAFF
TGTGCCAGCAGCTTAGGGCATCTGAACACTGAAGCTTTCTTT
>many|TRBJ1-4|NA|TRBV7-6
CASSPRRLDEKLFF
TGTGCCAGCAGCCCGCGGAGATTGGATGAAAAACTGTTTTTT
>many|TRBJ2-2|TRBD2|TRBV9
CASSALAGGTTGELFF
TGTGCCAGCAGCGCACTAGCGGGGGGAACCACCGGGGAGCTGTTTTTT
>many|TRBJ2-7|TRBD1|TRBV20-1
CSARRDRMIDEQYF
TGCAGTGCTAGGCGGGACAGGATGATCGACGAGCAGTACTTC
>many|TRBJ1-1|NA|TRBV6-1
CASSESRTARDEAFF
TGTGCCAGCAGTGAATCGAGGACAGCACGGGACGAAGCTTTCTTT
>many|TRBJ2-3|TRBD2|TRBV5-1
CASQTSGGVDTQYF
TGCGCCAGCCAAACTAGCGGGGGAGTGGATACGCAGTATTTT
>many|TRBJ1-5|NA|TRBV6-6
CASSYEPRRVIYSNQPQHF
TGTGCCAGCAGTTATGAACCGAGGCGGGTGATCTATAGCAATCAGCCCCAGCATTTT
>few|TRBJ1-5|NA|TRBV6-2/TRBV6-3
CASSSRTPGEPQHF
TGTGCCAGCAGTTCTAGGACACCGGGGGAGCCCCAGCATTTT
>many|TRBJ2-7|TRBD1|TRBV11-2
CASRASGGRPYEQYF
TGTGCCAGCAGAGCCTCAGGGGGCAGGCCCTACGAGCAGTACTTC
>many|TRBJ2-7|NA|TRBV20-1
CSARRSVYEQYF
TGCAGTGCTAGGCGCAGCGTCTACGAGCAGTACTTC